The T cell receptor beta chain under discussion was sequenced for a study of T cell responses to AZD1222 COVID-19 vaccine (dated by TCRdb to the early 2020s). About the full investigation: A total of 230 to 250 trial participants underwent TCR sequencing, of whom 207 had received two doses of AZD1222 and roughly 26 had received two doses of the MenACWY control vaccine. Trial participants were enrolled into age subgroups of 18-55, 56-69 and 70-plus years, which contained 148, 28 and 57 TCR-sequenced participants, respectively.

The CDR3 regions of human TCRbeta chains were analyzed by immunosequencing. Processing in the source paper ran as follows. Repertoire TCRs were checked for matches against a reference library of SARS-CoV-2-specific TCRs that had been generated using the MIRA antigen-specificity platform. Breadth was defined as the fraction of unique TCRs that were SARS-CoV-2-associated. Depth was defined as the fraction of total T cells that were SARS-CoV-2-associated. Using the MIRA data, each spike-specific TCR was assigned both to the spike region to which the TCR was reactive and to a CD4 or CD8 class. Log10-transformed breadth and depth values were compared by one-way ANOVA with Sidak's multiple comparisons tests. TCRdb provides this immuneACCESS table in a form limited to in-frame rearrangements. Some clones are lacking; in checked studies, under half of them reflect an unresolved V gene, and why the rest are absent is not known. V and J calls and clone size are as listed in that table; D and trimming were resolved from the DNA. This sample gives some 250,000 clones in total; 85% to 95% of them show up just once. The ten largest account for less than 0.65% of the sample.

Findings and caveats that apply to the study as a whole: Because no samples from the day 14 peak response were available, repertoires could be characterized only after the peak T cell response. A significant rise in spike-specific TCR breadth and depth was observed after two AZD1222 doses relative to day 0 and relative to MenACWY recipients. Conclusions about previously exposed vaccinees were limited because only 6 or 7 AZD1222 recipients were SARS-CoV-2 seropositive at baseline. The vaccine-associated CD4 TCRs covered the entire spike protein, and the dominant responses fell in regions 160-218 and 743-854. Participants were mostly white British, with more females than males. The authors suggested clonal diversity may have been underestimated. In the small 56-69-year group, the increase in depth fell short of significance, most likely because of low power. Reportedly, close to half of the unique spike-specific TCRs recognized epitopes lying outside the regions that are mutated in the B.1.351 and B.1.1.7 variants.

Concerning this clone itself: Its binding antigen is unknown. No base quality information exists; no much larger clone differs at one position.

Interpreted using the paper, the time point label stands for: about 28 days (+/-7) after the second vaccine dose. Because spike-specific TCR depth and breadth did not differ between the two schedules, AZD1222 recipients who got a second dose at roughly 4 weeks were pooled with those who got a second dose at roughly 12 weeks. The vaccinee samples were drawn from two UK trials, COV001 and COV002, one of which was a single-blind randomized controlled phase 2/3 trial testing AZD1222 (ChAdOx1 nCoV-19) in healthy adults. For TCRbeta chain sequencing, PBMC samples were collected from trial participants at day 0 and at day 28 after the second dose. This TCR was sampled from an adult who received the AZD1222 COVID-19 vaccine. This sample comprised peripheral blood, obtained 28 days after the second AZD1222 dose.

The CDR3 protein sequence reads: CATSRDSNEQFF. Read as DNA, the sequence is TGTGCCACCAGCAGAGATAGCAATGAGCAGTTCTTC. The receptor chain draws on TRBV15 and TRBJ2-1, with the identity of the D gene unclear. CDR3 length: 12 amino acids, cysteine to phenylalanine. Kept here is only the CDR3 DNA, which spans 36 bases and is read in frame from base 1. V sheds 0 bases and J sheds 6 bases, leaving 3 bases between their ends. From a lookup of the germline V gene (reference sequence), CDR1 and CDR2 are LNHNV and YYDKDF. The reference TRBV15 and TRBJ2-1 proteins fill in what lies around the CDR3, so the full variable domain reads DAMVIQNPRYQVTQFGKPVTLSCSQTLNHNVMYWYQQKSSQAPKLLFHYYDKDFNNEADTPDNFQSRRPNTSFCFLDIRSPGLGDTAMYLCATSRDSNEQFFGPGTRLTVL.